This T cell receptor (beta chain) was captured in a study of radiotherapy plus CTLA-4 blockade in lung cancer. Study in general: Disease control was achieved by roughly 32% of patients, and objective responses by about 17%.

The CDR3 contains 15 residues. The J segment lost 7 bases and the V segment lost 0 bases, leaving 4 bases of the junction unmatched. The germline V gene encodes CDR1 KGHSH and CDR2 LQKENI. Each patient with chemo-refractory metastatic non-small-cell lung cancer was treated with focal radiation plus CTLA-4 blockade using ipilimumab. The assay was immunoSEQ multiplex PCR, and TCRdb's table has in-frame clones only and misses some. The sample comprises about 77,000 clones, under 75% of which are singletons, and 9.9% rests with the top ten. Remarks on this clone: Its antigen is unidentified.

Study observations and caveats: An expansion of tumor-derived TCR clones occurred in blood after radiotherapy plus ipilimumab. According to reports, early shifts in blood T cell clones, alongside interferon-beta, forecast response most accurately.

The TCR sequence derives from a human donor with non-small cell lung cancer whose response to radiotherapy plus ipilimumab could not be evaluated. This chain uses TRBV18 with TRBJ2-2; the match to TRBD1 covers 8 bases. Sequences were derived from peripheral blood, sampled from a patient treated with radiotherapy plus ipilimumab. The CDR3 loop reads CASSPPDRVGGELFF. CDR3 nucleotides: TGTGCCAGCTCACCACCGGACAGGGTGGGCGGGGAGCTGTTTTTT.